The clone carrying this TCR beta chain showed up many times. What it binds is not known. This sample stems from a study of blood T cells in healthy people across ages. Using a J-beta primer mix together with a sample-barcoded 5' primer, a second PCR was run for 7 to 11 cycles. All samples yielded 2.5 million or more CDR3-containing paired-end reads. TCRdb itself ran the 5' RACE reads through MiXCR, one entry per CDR3 protein. The sample contains around 800,000 distinct CDR3 sequences, about 59% of which appear only once. Study outcomes and limitations: The study regarded diversity estimates from one million T cells as underestimates.

The CDR3 loop spans 14 amino acids. Germline CDR1 is SGHTA and CDR2 is FQGNSA. Between the trimmed V and J ends, which lost 1 base and 1 base, there was a span of 5 bases. This TCR was recovered from a man aged 25-40 years in good health. This chain links TRBV7-2 with TRBJ1-5; D is unresolved. The specimen sequenced was blood. The CDR3 loop is CASSLGRSNQPQHF. CDR3 bases: TGTGCCAGCAGCTTAGGTAGAAGCAATCAGCCCCAGCATTTT.